This entry lists 19 T cell receptor beta chains sequenced from one sample in a study of blood T cell repertoires in COVID-19. The assay was immunoSEQ multiplex PCR, and TCRdb's table has in-frame clones only and misses some. The sample has under 150,000 clones, about 80% seen once. The sample consisted of peripheral blood. These receptors were obtained from a human donor in a cohort sampled during active COVID-19.

This clone has only a few counts. The rearrangement uses TRBV21-1 and TRBJ1-2; TRBD1, the table's D call, lacks a check against the DNA. TRBV21-1 is marked as a pseudogene. This CDR3 has 14 residues. For the CDR3, the DNA is TGTGCCAGCAGCAAAGATTGGACAGGGAAAGGCTACACCTTC. Translation: CASSKDWTGKGYTF.

This clone was seen more than once but under ten times. The V and J genes are TRBV15 and TRBJ1-5, with D perhaps TRBD1 (6 bases). Trimming stripped 0 bases from V and 2 bases from J, with 17 bases between. CDR3 length: 18 amino acids. The germline CDR1 and CDR2 sequences are LNHNV and YYDKDF (reference sequence). The CDR3 reads CATSRDSNTGSGNQPQHF. The CDR3 nucleotides are TGTGCCACCAGCAGAGATTCCAATACAGGGAGCGGCAATCAGCCCCAGCATTTT.

The chain is built from TRBV14 and TRBJ2-3, with a tentative D call TRBD1 (6 bases). This CDR3 region has 16 residues. Deletions cut 0 bases from V and 7 bases from J, with 17 bases between. The germline CDR1 and CDR2 sequences are SGHDN and FVKESK. CDR3 residues: CASSQDLKQGGYTQYF. CDR3 bases: TGTGCCAGCAGCCAAGATCTAAAACAGGGTGGTTATACGCAGTATTTT.

The J gene is TRBJ2-1, the V gene TRBV6-2 or TRBV6-3; 8 bases agree with TRBD2. V shed 4 bases and J 7 bases; nucleotides not matched to a gene: 9. The CDR3 has 15 residues. The germline CDR1 and CDR2 sequences are MNHEY and SVGEGT. CDR3 region: CASSFREGPRNEQFF. The CDR3 nucleotides read TGTGCCAGCAGTTTCCGGGAGGGCCCTCGGAATGAGCAGTTCTTC.

In DNA form, the CDR3 reads TGCGCCAGCAGCCAAGTCATACAGGGGGCGGGCACTGAAGCTTTCTTT. It codes for CASSQVIQGAGTEAFF. This chain links TRBV4-1 with TRBJ1-1, with TRBD1 matching 9 bases. The CDR3 runs to 16 residues. CDR1 is MGHRA and CDR2 is YSYEKL in the germline V gene. With V trimmed by 1 base and J by 4 bases, 7 bases remained unmatched.

This CDR3 reads CASRQDRDRANEKLFF. The CDR3 nucleotides are TGTGCCAGCAGACAAGACAGGGACAGAGCTAATGAAAAACTGTTTTTT. The V call is TRBV28, the J call TRBJ1-4, with 7 bases fitting TRBD1. The CDR3 covers 16 residues. Per the germline V gene, CDR1 is MDHEN and CDR2 is SYDVKM. V dropped 6 bases and J dropped 3; count of bases not matched to a gene: 10.

The gene calls are TRBV5-1 and TRBJ1-1; a possible D gene is TRBD1 (5 bases). Germline CDR1 SGHRS, CDR2 YFSETQ. The length of the CDR3 is 15 residues. The germline V and J ends were trimmed by 3 bases and 4 bases, with 16 bases remaining between them. CDR3 residues: CASSSTVTLGTEAFF. The DNA of the CDR3 is TGCGCCAGCAGCTCGACAGTAACGTTAGGCACTGAAGCTTTCTTT.

This clone has only one observation. The V and J genes are TRBV7-2 and TRBJ1-1; D perhaps matches TRBD1 (6 bases). The CDR3 sequence is 15 residues long. V lost 1 base to trimming and J lost 5 bases, with 14 bases between them. Germline V gene data show CDR1 as SGHTA and CDR2 as FQGNSA. CDR3 coding DNA: TGTGCCAGCAGCTTAGTAGAGGGGGTAGGGACTGAAGCTTTCTTT. Translating it yields CASSLVEGVGTEAFF.

This clone is a singleton in its sample. The rearrangement uses TRBV28 and TRBJ2-2; 8 nucleotides match TRBD1. CDR3 length equals 15 residues. Germline-derived CDR1 and CDR2 are MDHEN and SYDVKM. J was trimmed by 5 bases and V by 4 bases; bases with no gene match: 6. CDR3 region: CASSWAGQATGELFF. The CDR3 DNA sequence: TGTGCCAGCAGTTGGGCGGGACAGGCTACCGGGGAGCTGTTTTTT.

V gene TRBV7-9 combines with J gene TRBJ1-4; TRBD1 matches 8 bases. The CDR3 covers 14 residues. Germline lookup yields CDR1 SEHNR and CDR2 FQNEAQ (reference sequence). V lost 8 bases to trimming and J lost 5 bases; unmatched junction nucleotides: 7. CDR3 coding DNA: TGTGCCAGCGGAACAGGGGGGTCCAATGAAAAACTGTTTTTT. Protein product: CASGTGGSNEKLFF.

V and J are TRBV11-3 and TRBJ1-1, with 9 bases that match TRBD1. Germline CDR1 is SGHNT and CDR2 is YENEEA. The trim removed 1 base at V and 4 bases at J, leaving 7 bases unmatched. The CDR3 consists of 16 residues. DNA for the CDR3: TGTGCCAGCAGCTTAGGGACAGGGGCGCTATCCACTGAAGCTTTCTTT. Its translation is CASSLGTGALSTEAFF. Filled out from reference TRBV11-3 and TRBJ1-1, the complete variable domain reads EAGVVQSPRYKIIEKKQPVAFWCNPISGHNTLYWYLQNLGQGPELLIRYENEEAVDDSQLPKDRFSAERLKGVDSTLKIQPAELGDSAVYLCASSLGTGALSTEAFFGQGTRLTVV.

The CDR3 DNA sequence: TGTGCCAGCAGTCCTCAGGGGGCTGTCTACAATGAGCAGTTCTTC. The encoded protein is CASSPQGAVYNEQFF. The rearrangement uses TRBV6-5 and TRBJ2-1; 8 bases are shared with TRBD1. The germline gives CDR1 MNHEY, CDR2 SVGAGI. V trimming: 5 bases; J trimming: 3 bases; junction bases outside the gene matches: 6. The CDR3 runs to 15 residues.

The V and J genes are TRBV11-2 and TRBJ2-5, with unresolved D. Trimming removed 5 bases from V and 5 bases from J, with 9 bases in between. CDR3 length: 12 amino acids. CDR1 is SGHAT, CDR2 FQNNGV, per germline. The CDR3 DNA is TGTGCCAGCAGCCCCAATTTGGAGACCCAGTACTTC. Amino acids: CASSPNLETQYF.

The CDR3 DNA reads TGTGCCAGCAGCTTAGTTAGCGGGAGTAGTCTGGGGCAGTTCTTC. Translation: CASSLVSGSSLGQFF. V usage is TRBV7-8 and J usage is TRBJ2-1; 9 nucleotides line up with TRBD2. The CDR3 extends over 15 amino acids. Germline V gives CDR1 SGHVS, CDR2 FQNEAQ. Trimming cost V 1 base and J 12 bases; bases outside gene matches: 10. The variable domain in full, with the rest retrieved from reference TRBV7-8 and TRBJ2-1, is GAGVSQSPRYKVAKRGQDVALRCDPISGHVSLFWYQQALGQGPEFLTYFQNEAQLDKSGLPSDRFFAERPEGSVSTLKIQRTQQEDSAVYLCASSLVSGSSLGQFFGPGTRLTVL.

The V and J genes are TRBV18 and TRBJ1-4; a weak D match, TRBD1 (5 bases). Germline V gives CDR1 KGHSH, CDR2 LQKENI. This CDR3 comprises 16 residues. V lost 4 bases and J 8 bases, leaving 20 bases between the germline ends. The CDR3 DNA reads TGTGCCAGCTCACTATCCGGGGGACGGAGGGGCGAAAAACTGTTTTTT. This encodes CASSLSGGRRGEKLFF.

The CDR3 sequence is CAISEGTANSPLHF. In DNA, the CDR3 is TGTGCCATCAGTGAGGGGACAGCTAATTCACCCCTCCACTTT. This chain joins TRBV10-3 and TRBJ1-6; 7 bases match TRBD1. Germline-derived CDR1 and CDR2 are ENHRY and SYGVKD. The CDR3 has 14 amino acids. With 2 bases clipped from V and 6 bases from J, the junction kept 1 base outside the gene matches.

The chain carries TRBV7-9 and TRBJ1-2, with a possible D match to TRBD1 (5 bases). The V gene lost 4 bases and the J gene lost 0 bases, with 9 bases spanning the gap. Germline loops: CDR1 SEHNR, CDR2 FQNEAQ (reference sequence). This CDR3 comprises 14 residues. CDR3 in amino acids: CASSWQGSNYGYTF. CDR3 nucleotide sequence: TGTGCCAGCAGCTGGCAGGGTTCTAACTATGGCTACACCTTC.

The chain carries TRBV11-2 and TRBJ1-4; 10 positions match TRBD1. After removal of 4 bases from V and 11 bases from J, the junction contained 13 bases not matched to a gene. The CDR3 runs 16 residues. CDR1 is SGHAT and CDR2 is FQNNGV in the germline V gene. For the CDR3, the DNA is TGTGCCAGCAGCTCTCTCGCCGGGACAGGGGTTGACAAACTGTTTTTT. Protein: CASSSLAGTGVDKLFF.

This clone was seen only once. This chain connects TRBV7-2 to TRBJ1-4, with D perhaps matching TRBD1 (6 bases). Trimming cost V 1 base and J 1 base, with 19 bases left between them. Germline V gene data show CDR1 as SGHTA and CDR2 as FQGNSA. The CDR3 runs to 19 residues. CDR3 protein: CASSLVRPVGGLTNEKLFF. CDR3 DNA sequence: TGTGCCAGCAGCTTAGTTAGGCCTGTCGGGGGGCTAACTAATGAAAAACTGTTTTTT.